Reported below is one T cell receptor (beta chain). The data originate from a study of OX40 agonist ivuxolimab in advanced cancers. Overall study context: Melanoma, hepatocellular carcinoma, head and neck or renal cell cancer occurred in dose-escalation patients.

Clones were sequenced by immunoSEQ multiplex PCR, and TCRdb holds only the in-frame ones, with some missing. The table lists tens of thousands of clones, under 85% of them singletons, with approximately 2.8% in the top ten. Excluded were patients having autoimmune disease history or systemic immunosuppression. Germline CDR1 and CDR2: MNHNS and SASEGT. V was trimmed by 1 base and J by 6 bases, leaving 13 bases between them. The CDR3 contains 15 residues. This sequence originates from an adult with an advanced solid tumor such as melanoma, head and neck, liver or kidney cancer. The chain is built from TRBV6-1 and TRBJ2-1; D perhaps matches TRBD2 (6 bases). The sample in question was CD4+ or CD8+ T cells sorted from blood, obtained in a trial of the OX40 agonist ivuxolimab. CDR3 sequence (DNA): TGTGCCAGCAGTGAAGGGTCGGGAGCGGCCAATGAGCAGTTCTTC. Its protein is CASSEGSGAANEQFF.